This T cell receptor beta chain originates from a study of T-cell memory formation after mild COVID-19. Study overall: TCR clusters were mostly confined to one donor each. Regarding the study as a whole: The study found contracting CD4+ clones mainly in CM and EM and contracting CD8+ clones in EMRA. Among clones contracting day 15 to 85, CD4/CD8 was balanced, whereas later expanders leaned CD4+.

TCRdb re-called the 5' RACE reads with MiXCR, one entry per CDR3 protein. The sample lists tens of thousands of distinct CDR3 sequences, roughly 7.2% occurring once. In this sample, this clonotype turned up many times. Its antigen is not identified. The TCR originated in a man aged 18 to 29 who had mild COVID-19 (a few samples of this study predate the infection). Cell type and time point are not known. Sequences were obtained from PBMCs or a T cell subset sorted from them (not recorded which).

CDR3 amino acids: CASSEGTGYNEQFF. Here the CDR3 DNA reads TGTGCCAGCAGTGAAGGGACAGGGTACAATGAGCAGTTCTTC. The chain couples TRBV2 to TRBJ2-1, with TRBD1 identical over 8 bases. Germline CDR1 is SNHLY and CDR2 is FYNNEI. The CDR3 is 14 amino acids. V shed 1 base, J shed 4 bases, and the junction held 0 bases outside the gene matches.